This T cell receptor (beta chain) was observed in a study of blood T cell repertoires in COVID-19. Looking at the study overall: Material from acute and convalescent COVID-19 was sourced from the United States, Italy and Spain. T cells, B-cell-depleted T cells, or PBMCs supplied cDNA or gDNA.

The CDR3 length is 16 residues. The germline CDR1 and CDR2 sequences are MNHEY and SVGAGI. V was trimmed by 4 bases and J by 4 bases, leaving 19 bases between them. Per the original data handling: Amplification of reference gene primers provided the estimated nucleated cell counts. Using immunoSEQ multiplex PCR, the repertoire was profiled, and TCRdb retains in-frame clones only, with some absent. V and J calls and clone size come straight from that table; D and trimming were deduced from the DNA. The table records 200,000 to 250,000 clones, 85% to 90% of them present only once. Sequenced sample: peripheral blood. The receptor was derived from a woman between 65 and 79 years old with active or convalescent COVID-19. This chain connects TRBV6-5 to TRBJ1-2, with D maybe TRBD1 (6 bases). The CDR3 reads CASSSWTALNVYGYTF. DNA of the CDR3: TGTGCCAGCAGTTCCTGGACAGCATTGAACGTCTATGGCTACACCTTC.